One sample yielded the 32 T cell receptor beta chains listed below, sequenced in a study of shared clonotypes between healthy human individuals. Repertoires were generated with immunoSEQ multiplex PCR, while TCRdb's copy carries only in-frame clones and drops some. Of approximately 2.4 million clones detected, about 94% appear once; the ten largest clones hold about 0.13%. Sequenced input: naive CD4+ T cells sorted from blood. Subset meaning: CD45RA+ positively selected. Source of these receptors: a man aged 18-30 years in good health.

The chain couples TRBV19 to TRBJ2-5; D is unresolved. Germline V gives CDR1 LNHDA, CDR2 SQIVND (reference sequence). With 5 bases removed from V and 8 bases from J, the gap between germline ends came to 15 bases. CDR3 length: 13 amino acids. CDR3 sequence reads: CASSSLTHSTQYF. For the CDR3, the DNA is TGTGCCAGTAGTTCCCTGACCCATTCTACCCAGTACTTC. The full variable domain, rest sourced from reference TRBV19 and TRBJ2-5, is DGGITQSPKYLFRKEGQNVTLSCEQNLNHDAMYWYRQDPGQGLRLIYYSQIVNDFQKGDIAEGYSVSREKKESFPLTVTSAQKNPTAFYLCASSSLTHSTQYFGPGTRLLVL.

The genes are TRBV5-1 and TRBJ2-5, with TRBD2 matching 8 bases. J lost 1 base, V lost 2 bases, and 7 bases had no gene match. CDR1 is SGHRS and CDR2 is YFSETQ in the germline V gene. CDR3 length equals 16 residues. For the CDR3, the DNA is TGCGCCAGCAGCTTAGAGGCTAGCGGGTTCCAAGAGACCCAGTACTTC. Translation gives CASSLEASGFQETQYF.

V usage is TRBV28 and J usage is TRBJ2-3; D ambiguous. The CDR3 is 15 amino acids. V was pared by 5 bases and J by 4 bases, with 16 bases between. Per the germline V gene, CDR1 is MDHEN and CDR2 is SYDVKM. CDR3 DNA: TGTGCCAGCAGTCCGCCAACGGCCATGGCAGATACGCAGTATTTT. It yields the protein CASSPPTAMADTQYF.

V is TRBV9 and J is TRBJ2-3, with 10 bases fitting TRBD2. This CDR3 is 16 amino acids long. The germline V gene encodes CDR1 SGDLS and CDR2 YYNGEE. Germline trimming cut 0 bases from V and 6 bases from J; bases unmatched to any gene: 7. The DNA for the CDR3 is TGTGCCAGCAGCGTAGGTACTAGCGGGGATGGGGATACGCAGTATTTT. Translated: CASSVGTSGDGDTQYF.

CDR3 residues: CASSPSYGRNTEAFF. For the CDR3, the DNA is TGTGCCAGCAGCCCGAGTTACGGGAGGAACACTGAAGCTTTCTTT. The J gene is TRBJ1-1, the V gene TRBV7-2; D gene ambiguous. This CDR3 comprises 15 residues. Germline assignment: CDR1 SGHTA and CDR2 FQGNSA. V lost 5 bases to trimming and J lost 1 base, with 14 bases between them.

The chain carries TRBV7-2 and TRBJ1-6; perhaps TRBD1 as D (5 bases). There are 17 residues in the CDR3. The ends were cut back, 1 base at V and 3 bases at J, with 13 bases in the middle. Germline CDR1 reads SGHTA; CDR2 reads FQGNSA. The CDR3 nucleotides are TGTGCCAGCAGCTTAGTATGGGCAGGGAGCTATAATTCACCCCTCCACTTT. Its translation: CASSLVWAGSYNSPLHF.

The chain links TRBV7-2 to TRBJ1-6, with D possibly being TRBD1 (5 bases). This CDR3 has 15 amino acids. Between the trimmed V and J ends, which lost 5 bases and 6 bases, there was a span of 14 bases. Germline values: CDR1 SGHTA, CDR2 FQGNSA. The CDR3 DNA reads TGTGCCAGCAGCGCAGGGAACGGGTTTAATTCACCCCTCCACTTT. It codes for CASSAGNGFNSPLHF.

The V gene is TRBV21-1, the J gene TRBJ2-5; TRBD2, as called in the table, went unchecked against the DNA. TRBV21-1 is listed as a pseudogene. There are 15 residues in the CDR3. The CDR3 region is CASSKGEMVQETQYF. The CDR3 DNA reads as TGTGCCAGCAGCAAAGGGGAGATGGTCCAAGAGACCCAGTACTTC.

CDR3 nucleotide sequence: TGTGCCAGCAGCCAGGGGACAGGGGGCAGTGAAAAACTGTTTTTT. As protein: CASSQGTGGSEKLFF. The chain links TRBV7-9 to TRBJ1-4, with 12 nucleotides matching TRBD1. Germline V gene sequence: CDR1 SEHNR, CDR2 FQNEAQ (reference sequence). There are 15 residues in the CDR3. J gave up 7 bases and V 5 bases, and 5 bases lay outside the gene matches. The full variable domain, in which reference TRBV7-9 and TRBJ1-4 provide the parts outside the CDR3, is DTGVSQNPRHKITKRGQNVTFRCDPISEHNRLYWYRQTLGQGPEFLTYFQNEAQLEKSRLLSDRFSAERPKGSFSTLEIQRTEQGDSAMYLCASSQGTGGSEKLFFGSGTQLSVL.

This sequence joins TRBV9 and TRBJ2-7; a weak D match, TRBD2 (6 bases). The CDR3 contains 13 residues. CDR1 SGDLS and CDR2 YYNGEE come from the germline V gene. The V end was cut by 0 bases, the J end by 6 bases, with 10 bases between. CDR3 loop: CASSVVEGREQYF. In DNA, the CDR3 is TGTGCCAGCAGCGTAGTGGAGGGTCGCGAGCAGTACTTC.

A remark on this clone: This same CDR3 is encoded by further DNA sequences in the sample. This chain joins TRBV28 and TRBJ1-5, with 8 positions matching TRBD1. The CDR3 has 14 residues. V shed 6 bases and J 4 bases; nucleotides not matched to a gene: 5. Germline V CDR1 and CDR2: MDHEN, SYDVKM. CDR3 protein: CASRTGTGNQPQHF. The CDR3 bases are TGTGCCAGCAGGACCGGGACAGGAAATCAGCCCCAGCATTTT.

J is TRBJ2-1 and V is TRBV6-5; 9 bases align to TRBD1. V dropped 5 bases and J dropped 5; count of bases not matched to a gene: 7. The CDR3 has 15 amino acids. Per the germline V gene, CDR1 is MNHEY and CDR2 is SVGAGI. CDR3 sequence: CASSPGDRDDNEQFF. In DNA form, the CDR3 reads TGTGCCAGCAGTCCCGGGGACAGGGACGACAATGAGCAGTTCTTC.

This chain uses TRBV19 with TRBJ2-7; perhaps TRBD1 as D (6 bases). V lost 0 bases, J lost 0 bases, and 9 bases lay in between. Germline values: CDR1 LNHDA, CDR2 SQIVND (reference sequence). This CDR3 comprises 15 residues. CDR3 DNA sequence: TGTGCCAGTAGTATAGAAGGACAGCCCTCCTACGAGCAGTACTTC. This codes for CASSIEGQPSYEQYF.

This clone was counted only a few times. V gene TRBV4-2 combines with J gene TRBJ1-5, with D perhaps TRBD1 (6 bases). The CDR3 runs to 13 residues. The V end lost 8 bases, the J end lost 4 bases, and 12 bases lay between the germline ends. The germline V gene encodes CDR1 LGHNA and CDR2 YNFKEQ. In DNA form, the CDR3 reads TGTGCCAGCTCTGGGGGGCCTAATCAGCCCCAGCATTTT. This gives the protein CASSGGPNQPQHF.

This clone has a single count. The chain combines TRBV6-5 with TRBJ2-5; 10 bases agree with TRBD2. Germline trimming cut 7 bases from V and 7 bases from J; bases unmatched to any gene: 9. CDR1 and CDR2 from the germline V gene are MNHEY and SVGAGI. This CDR3 comprises 14 residues. CDR3 residues: CASKRLAGEGTQYF. The CDR3 nucleotides are TGTGCCAGCAAAAGGCTAGCGGGGGAGGGGACCCAGTACTTC.

The J gene is TRBJ1-2, the V gene TRBV6-1, with D tentatively TRBD1 (5 bases). Germline V gene data show CDR1 as MNHNS and CDR2 as SASEGT. The CDR3 covers 15 residues. Trimming cost V 4 bases and J 2 bases, with 14 bases left between them. The CDR3 bases are TGTGCCAGCAGTGCCACCGGGCGGGGGAACTATGGCTACACCTTC. Amino acid sequence: CASSATGRGNYGYTF.

J is TRBJ2-5 and V is TRBV10-3; D gene uncertain. Germline V gene lookup returns CDR1 ENHRY and CDR2 SYGVKD. This CDR3 contains 14 residues. V dropped 0 bases and J dropped 5 bases, with 10 bases sitting between them. The CDR3 DNA reads as TGTGCCATCAGTGAGTCAAGAACCGCGGAGACCCAGTACTTC. Its translation is CAISESRTAETQYF.

The chain recombines TRBV5-8 with TRBJ1-1; D may be TRBD1 (5 bases). The V gene's germline CDR1 is SGHTS and CDR2 YDEGEE. The germline V and J ends were trimmed by 4 bases and 5 bases, with 18 bases remaining between them. There are 15 residues in the CDR3. The CDR3 is CASSTGMAGRTEAFF. The CDR3 nucleotides are TGTGCCAGCAGCACCGGCATGGCAGGGCGGACTGAAGCTTTCTTT.

Comment on this clone: Distinct nucleotide sequences in the sample also encode this CDR3. The chain uses TRBV5-4 and TRBJ2-4, with D hard to call. The V end was cut by 0 bases, the J end by 0 bases, with 4 bases between. Germline-derived CDR1 and CDR2 are SGHNT and YYREEE (reference sequence). The CDR3 extends over 14 amino acids. For the CDR3, the DNA is TGTGCCAGCAGCTTGGACAGAGCCAAAAACATTCAGTACTTC. Residues: CASSLDRAKNIQYF.

This clone was picked up one time. The chain joins TRBV9 to TRBJ2-7, with 10 bases fitting TRBD2. The CDR3 is made up of 16 amino acids. Germline CDR1 and CDR2: SGDLS and YYNGEE. Losses at the gene ends were 3 bases for V and 0 bases for J; bases not matched to a gene: 6. CDR3 DNA: TGTGCCAGCAGCGCGACGGCTAGCGGGGGCTCCTACGAGCAGTACTTC. This codes for CASSATASGGSYEQYF.

The V call is TRBV28, the J call TRBJ1-1; D may be TRBD1 (6 bases). Germline-derived CDR1 and CDR2 are MDHEN and SYDVKM. Trimming left V 3 bases short and J 4 bases short, with 9 bases between. There are 13 residues in the CDR3. The CDR3, as DNA: TGTGCCAGCAGTTTTGGCAGGGGCACTGAAGCTTTCTTT. It is translated as CASSFGRGTEAFF.

In the case of this clone: In the same sample, other DNA sequences code for this CDR3. The chain carries TRBV2 and TRBJ1-2; no clear D gene. Germline V gene sequence: CDR1 SNHLY, CDR2 FYNNEI. The CDR3 loop spans 13 amino acids. V lost 3 bases and J lost 4, with 9 bases in between. DNA for the CDR3: TGTGCCAGCAGTGAGGAGGGCAGCTATGGCTACACCTTC. Translation gives CASSEEGSYGYTF.

The chain recombines TRBV2 with TRBJ1-5; possibly TRBD1 for D (5 bases). The germline V gene encodes CDR1 SNHLY and CDR2 FYNNEI. CDR3 length equals 10 residues. Trimming took off 8 bases at V and 7 bases at J, with 6 bases between the two ends. The CDR3 spells CASGGQPQHF. For the CDR3, the DNA is TGTGCCAGCGGGGGACAGCCCCAGCATTTT.

The chain joins TRBV11-1 to TRBJ1-1, with 8 bases identical to TRBD1. Germline V CDR1 and CDR2: SGHAT, FQDESV (reference sequence). The CDR3 runs 14 residues. Trimming cost V 4 bases and J 1 base; bases outside gene matches: 2. CDR3 in amino acids: CASSSGQENTEAFF. The CDR3 nucleotides read TGTGCCAGCAGCTCGGGACAGGAGAACACTGAAGCTTTCTTT.

The J gene is TRBJ2-5, the V gene TRBV11-2; D ambiguous. The CDR3 runs to 13 residues. Germline-derived CDR1 and CDR2 are SGHAT and FQNNGV. V lost 1 base and J 5 bases, leaving 8 bases between the germline ends. Here the CDR3 reads CASSLGMRETQYF. In DNA, the CDR3 is TGTGCCAGCAGCTTAGGGATGAGGGAGACCCAGTACTTC.

The chain has TRBV10-3 and TRBJ2-1, with D tentatively TRBD1 or TRBD2 (6 bases each). This CDR3 is 16 amino acids long. CDR1 ENHRY and CDR2 SYGVKD come from the germline V gene. Trimming shortened V by 2 bases and J by 3 bases, and 14 bases separated the two germline ends. CDR3 in amino acids: CAISEGGRGGYNEQFF. The CDR3 nucleotides are TGTGCCATCAGTGAGGGGGGCAGGGGAGGCTACAATGAGCAGTTCTTC.

The chain is built from TRBV29-1 and TRBJ2-1; D remains unclear. The CDR3 has 13 residues. CDR1 SQVTM and CDR2 ANQGSEA come from the germline V gene. The V gene lost 3 bases and the J gene lost 5 bases, with 11 bases spanning the gap. The CDR3 protein is CSVDYNLNNEQFF. The CDR3 coding sequence is TGCAGCGTTGATTACAACCTGAACAATGAGCAGTTCTTC.

In its sample, this clone was seen once. The chain joins TRBV7-2 to TRBJ2-5, with D perhaps TRBD2 (7 bases). This CDR3 spans 15 amino acids. Germline CDR1 SGHTA, CDR2 FQGNSA. The V gene lost 4 bases and the J gene lost 2 bases, with 14 bases spanning the gap. The CDR3 DNA reads as TGTGCCAGCAGCTGGGGGGGCCGGGGACAAGAGACCCAGTACTTC. It translates to CASSWGGRGQETQYF. Full variable domain (missing parts from reference TRBV7-2 and TRBJ2-5): GAGVSQSPSNKVTEKGKDVELRCDPISGHTALYWYRQSLGQGLEFLIYFQGNSAPDKSGLPSDRFSAERTGGSVSTLTIQRTQQEDSAVYLCASSWGGRGQETQYFGPGTRLLVL.

This rearrangement joins TRBV6-5 to TRBJ1-5; TRBD1 agrees at 8 bases. The CDR3 is made up of 15 amino acids. V shed 6 bases, J shed 1 base, and the junction held 5 bases outside the gene matches. Germline loops: CDR1 MNHEY, CDR2 SVGAGI. The CDR3, as DNA: TGTGCCAGCAGGCGACAGGGGATGAGCAATCAGCCCCAGCATTTT. This codes for CASRRQGMSNQPQHF.

The chain recombines TRBV7-9 with TRBJ1-2; D may be TRBD1 (6 bases). This CDR3 contains 18 residues. V lost 4 bases and J lost 0, with 21 bases in between. From germline, CDR1 is SEHNR and CDR2 FQNEAQ (reference sequence). The CDR3 bases are TGTGCCAGCAGCTCGAGGCCGGGACAAGGCCCTTCTAACTATGGCTACACCTTC. Amino acid sequence: CASSSRPGQGPSNYGYTF.

The V gene is TRBV5-1, the J gene TRBJ2-1; TRBD1 is a possible D gene (6 bases). V shed 4 bases and J shed 0 bases, with 14 bases lying between them. CDR1 is SGHRS, CDR2 YFSETQ, per germline. This CDR3 spans 16 amino acids. The CDR3 DNA is TGCGCCAGCAGCGCACAGGGCTTCAGCTCCTACAATGAGCAGTTCTTC. This sequence encodes CASSAQGFSSYNEQFF.

CDR3 sequence: CAISQNNYGYTF. The CDR3 region has the DNA TGTGCCATCTCTCAGAATAACTATGGCTACACCTTC. The chain employs TRBV10-3 and TRBJ1-2; D not certain. V lost 8 bases and J lost 1, with 8 bases in between. This CDR3 has 12 residues. Germline V gene data show CDR1 as ENHRY and CDR2 as SYGVKD.